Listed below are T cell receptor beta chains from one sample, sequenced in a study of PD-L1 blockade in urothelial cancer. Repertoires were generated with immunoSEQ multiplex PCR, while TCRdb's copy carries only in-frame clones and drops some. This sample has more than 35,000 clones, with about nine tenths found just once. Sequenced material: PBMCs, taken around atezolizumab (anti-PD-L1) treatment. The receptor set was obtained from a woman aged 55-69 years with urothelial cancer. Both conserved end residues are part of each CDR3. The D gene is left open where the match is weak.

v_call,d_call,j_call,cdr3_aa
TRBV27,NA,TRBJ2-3,CASSLRATISTDTQYF
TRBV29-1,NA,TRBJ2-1,CSVEVRDREQFF
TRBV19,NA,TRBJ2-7,CASSMWGQSSYEQYF
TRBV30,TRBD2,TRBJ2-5,CAWKVGTSGSSSQYF
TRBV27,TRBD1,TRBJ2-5,CASRGQGAVGALGRQETQYF
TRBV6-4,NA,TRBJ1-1,CASKSKWQGKNTEAFF
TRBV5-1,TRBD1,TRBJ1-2,CASSLGAGGSNPGGYTF
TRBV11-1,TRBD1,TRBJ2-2,CASRDWTGVDGELFF
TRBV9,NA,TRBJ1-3,CASSVEIGGAGNTIYF
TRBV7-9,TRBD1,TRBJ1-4,CASSTRQGEKLFF
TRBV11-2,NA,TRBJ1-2,CASSSARVYGYTF
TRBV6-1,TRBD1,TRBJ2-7,CASSEVGDRGYEQYF
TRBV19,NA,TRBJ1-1,CASSLTGEAFF
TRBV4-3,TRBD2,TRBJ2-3,CASSQDQWLAGPLKGFDTQYF
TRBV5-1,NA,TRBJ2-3,CASSYTGMGTDTQYF
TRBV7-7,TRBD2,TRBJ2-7,CASSTQTSGRAVYEQYF
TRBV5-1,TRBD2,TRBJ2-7,CASSPPGLAYEQYF
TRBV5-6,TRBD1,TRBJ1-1,CASSWDRAMSNTEAFF
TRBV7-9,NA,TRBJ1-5,CASSLAGAGNQPQHF
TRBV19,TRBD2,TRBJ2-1,CASNQQAGGPYNEQFF
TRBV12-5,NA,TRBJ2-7,CASGLGQTGSYEQYF
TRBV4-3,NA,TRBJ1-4,CASSQDQRGGRGLSINEKLFF
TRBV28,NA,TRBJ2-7,CASTRPQGTTNEQYF
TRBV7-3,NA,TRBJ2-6,CASSFNSLRANVLTF
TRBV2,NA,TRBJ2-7,CASSEGGNYEQYF
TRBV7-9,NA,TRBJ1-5,CASSPRGWGNQPQHF
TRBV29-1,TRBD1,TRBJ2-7,CSVVQGASYEQYF
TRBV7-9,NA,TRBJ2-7,CASSPPPGKGMYYEQYF
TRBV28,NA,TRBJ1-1,CASRYQQGIGDTEAFF
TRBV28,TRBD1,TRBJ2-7,CASSNLGQGIGYEQYF
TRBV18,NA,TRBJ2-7,CASSPPVLTYEQYF
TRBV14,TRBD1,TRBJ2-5,CASSQSTRGLQETQYF
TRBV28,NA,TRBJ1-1,CASSVGRGAFF
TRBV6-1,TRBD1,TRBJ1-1,CASRREGGGTEAFF
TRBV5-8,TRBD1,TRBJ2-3,CASSLGQGNADTQYF
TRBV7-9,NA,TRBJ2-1,CASSLVGKSYNEQFF
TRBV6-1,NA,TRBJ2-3,CASKGQRTDTQYF
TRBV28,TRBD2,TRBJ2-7,CASSLRAGGGHEQYF
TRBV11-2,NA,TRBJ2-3,CASSLVSGDTQYF
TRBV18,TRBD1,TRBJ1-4,CASSPTLDRGEKLFF
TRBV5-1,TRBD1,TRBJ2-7,CASSTTGGVYEQYF
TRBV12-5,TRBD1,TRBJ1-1,CASGTGTGREAFF